A selection of T cell receptor beta chains follows, all from one sample in a study of STAT3 mutations in large granular lymphocyte leukemia. Profiled with immunoSEQ multiplex PCR; TCRdb holds only in-frame clones, not every one. The profile shows 20,000 or so clones, 92% of them singletons. Sequenced: peripheral blood mononuclear cells. These TCRs come from a man aged 60 to 69 with T-cell large granular lymphocyte leukemia. Some clones in this sample may be carry-over from other donors' samples. CDR3s include the opening cysteine and the closing phenylalanine or tryptophan. The order of the fields is V gene, J gene, clone size, D gene, CDR3 DNA, CDR3 protein. The D gene is left open where the match is weak. Not every row has a clone size; where given, it reads once, few, many or a size class.

>TRBV7-2|TRBJ2-7|.|.
TGTGCCAGCAGCTTAGCGAGTCCCCTTCAGGGTGGAGAGCAGTACTTC
CASSLASPLQGGEQYF
>TRBV7-9|TRBJ2-3|.|.
TGTGCCAGCAGCTTAGCCGGAAGCACAGATACGCAGTATTTT
CASSLAGSTDTQYF
>TRBV29-1|TRBJ2-1|.|TRBD2
TGCAGCGTCCCTAGGGGGGGACTAGCGGTATACAATGAGCAGTTCTTC
CSVPRGGLAVYNEQFF
>TRBV27|TRBJ2-5|.|.
TGTGCCAGCAGTAGATCATTAGGGGGACAAGAGACCCAGTACTTC
CASSRSLGGQETQYF
>TRBV4-3|TRBJ2-5|.|.
TGCGCCAGCAGCCCCCTCCTCGGGGAGACCCAGTACTTC
CASSPLLGETQYF
>TRBV11-3|TRBJ2-7|.|TRBD1
TGTGCCAGCAGCTCAGGGGGCGCTGGTTTAAGCGAGCAGTACTTC
CASSSGGAGLSEQYF
>TRBV5-1|TRBJ2-5|.|.
TGCGCCAGCAGCTCCCCTTCGAGTGGAGAGACCCAGTACTTC
CASSSPSSGETQYF
>TRBV11-3|TRBJ2-1|.|TRBD1
TGTGCCAGCAGCACCGGACAGGGGACCTACAATGAGCAGTTCTTC
CASSTGQGTYNEQFF
>TRBV27|TRBJ2-2|.|.
TGTGCCAGCAGTTCCCCCCCGACGGTGTTCGGCACCGGGGAGCTGTTTTTT
CASSSPPTVFGTGELFF
>TRBV5-4|TRBJ2-3|.|.
TGTGCCAGCAGCTCAGCTCGGGACGGAAGAACGCAGTATTTT
CASSSARDGRTQYF
>TRBV14|TRBJ2-3|.|.
TGTGCCAGCAGCCCCGAATATCGGACGGTGGGCACAGATACGCAGTATTTT
CASSPEYRTVGTDTQYF
>TRBV19|TRBJ2-7|.|.
TGTGCCAGTATAGAGGAACCCTACGAGCAGTACTTC
CASIEEPYEQYF
>TRBV5-6|TRBJ2-5|.|TRBD1
TGTGCCAGCAGCTCGACAGGGGGACAAGAGACCCAGTACTTC
CASSSTGGQETQYF
>TRBV7-8|TRBJ2-5|.|TRBD2
TGTGCCAGCAGCCCTCGGACTAGCGGGGGGGCCCAGTACTTC
CASSPRTSGGAQYF
>TRBV30|TRBJ1-1|.|.
TGTGCCTGGAGTGTTTACAGAGTGAACACTGAAGCTTTCTTT
CAWSVYRVNTEAFF
>TRBV2|TRBJ2-3|once|.
TGTGCCAGCAGTGATGTCCGTACTAGCACAGATACGCAGTATTTT
CASSDVRTSTDTQYF
>TRBV4-2|TRBJ2-3|.|.
TGTGCCAGCAGCCAAGCTAGCGCCTCCACAGATACGCAGTATTTT
CASSQASASTDTQYF
>TRBV5-1|TRBJ2-1|.|.
TGCGCCAGCAGCTTTTCAAGCTCCTACAATGAGCAGTTCTTC
CASSFSSSYNEQFF
>TRBV5-1|TRBJ2-2|.|.
TGCGCCAGCAGCTTGGTAGGCGGGGAGCTGTTTTTT
CASSLVGGELFF
>TRBV7-9|TRBJ2-5|.|.
TGTGCCAGCAACTGGGGGGCGGGAGTTGCGGAGACCCAGTACTTC
CASNWGAGVAETQYF
>TRBV27|TRBJ1-1|.|.
TGTGCCAGCAGTTTTGGGGCCGGGGGTAGCGGATTTATGAACACTGAAGCTTTCTTT
CASSFGAGGSGFMNTEAFF
>TRBV5-1|TRBJ2-4|.|TRBD2
TGCGCCAGCAGCTTGGGGGTTAGCGGGAAAAACATTCAGTACTTC
CASSLGVSGKNIQYF
>TRBV5-1|TRBJ2-7|.|TRBD2
TGCGCCAGCAGCCCCGGACTAGCGGGACCCTTAGGGGAGCAGTACTTC
CASSPGLAGPLGEQYF
>TRBV7-6|TRBJ1-1|.|TRBD1
TGTGCCAGCAGCTCGCGACAGGGGGGAACTGAAGCTTTCTTT
CASSSRQGGTEAFF
>TRBV28|TRBJ2-7|.|.
TGTGCCAGCAGTCTGCCCGGGGCGGGAAAGGCCTACGAGCAGTACTTC
CASSLPGAGKAYEQYF
>TRBV11-2|TRBJ1-1|once|.
TGTGCCAGCAGCTCGACCACTCAGGGGAACACTGAAGCTTTCTTT
CASSSTTQGNTEAFF
>TRBV18|TRBJ1-5|.|TRBD1
TGTGCCAGCTCACCGGGACAGGGGGATCAGCCCCAGCATTTT
CASSPGQGDQPQHF
>TRBV20-1|TRBJ1-2|.|.
TGCAGTGCCCCGACGGTCTATGGCTACACCTTC
CSAPTVYGYTF
>TRBV7-9|TRBJ2-3|once|TRBD1
TGTGCCAGCAGCTTTGGGCAGGGGGCAGATACGCAGTATTTT
CASSFGQGADTQYF
>TRBV19|TRBJ2-5|.|TRBD1
TGTGCCAGTACCAGGGACAGGGCCCAAGAGACCCAGTACTTC
CASTRDRAQETQYF